This T cell receptor (beta chain) originates from a study of shared clonotypes between healthy human individuals. Study-wide results and limits: Non-shared clonotypes displayed generation probabilities falling below those of clonotypes present in all four donors. Shared clonotypes: about 5% naive CD4, about 3.3% naive CD8, roughly 2.2% memory CD4, 0.4% memory CD8.

Genomic DNA of every subset was divided equally among multiple immunoSEQ plates. Measured with immunoSEQ multiplex PCR; TCRdb has only the in-frame clones, and not every one. The table shows approximately 840,000 clones, with about 96% occurring only once. It was CD45RO-negative cells, positively selected for CCR7, that made up naive CD8 cells, with terminally differentiated effector memory CD45RA+ cells excluded. Germline assignment: CDR1 SGDLS and CDR2 YYNGEE. This CDR3 comprises 13 residues. J gave up 8 bases and V 2 bases, and 2 bases lay outside the gene matches. On this clone: What it binds is not known.

This chain links TRBV9 with TRBJ1-4; the match to TRBD1 covers 8 bases. Sequenced material: naive CD8+ T cells sorted from blood. The receptor was isolated from a man younger than 40 in good health. CDR3 nucleotide sequence: TGTGCCAGCAGCGTGGGACAGGACGAAAAACTGTTTTTT. This encodes CASSVGQDEKLFF.